These 28 T cell receptor beta chains share one sample of origin, sequenced in a study of T-cell memory formation after mild COVID-19. TCRdb re-analysed the 5' RACE reads in MiXCR, keeping a single row per CDR3 protein. The top ten hold approximately 12% of the sample, which has more than 450,000 distinct CDR3 sequences, approximately 19% seen once. The sample comprised PBMCs or a T cell subset sorted from them (not recorded which). The receptors derive from an adult woman who had mild COVID-19 (a few samples of this study predate the infection). Cell type and time point are not known.

CDR3 nucleotide sequence: TGTGCCAGCAGCCCGTCGGCAGCGTCGCTGAGTCAGCCCCAGCATTTT. Its translation: CASSPSAASLSQPQHF. V and J are TRBV12-3 or TRBV12-4 and TRBJ1-5; the D is unclear. The CDR3 has 16 amino acids. The germline V and J ends were trimmed by 6 bases and 6 bases, with 21 bases remaining between them.

The chain recombines TRBV9 with TRBJ2-7; D not resolved. V lost 4 bases to trimming and J lost 3 bases, with 11 bases between them. The CDR3 totals 13 residues. CDR1 and CDR2 (germline): SGDLS, YYNGEE. CDR3 nucleotide sequence: TGTGCCAGCAGCCTGTCGTTGAACTACGAGCAGTACTTC. It yields the protein CASSLSLNYEQYF.

At least ten counts were recorded for this clonotype. An end of the junction differs from the germline gene, which may be a read error. J is TRBJ2-1 and V is TRBV7-9; TRBD2 matches 9 bases. This CDR3 contains 16 residues. The germline V gene has CDR1 SEHNR and CDR2 FQNEAQ (reference sequence). CDR3 nucleotide sequence: TGTGCCAGCAGCCCACCCTCGGCGGGGGGGCCTAATGGGCAGTTCTTC. Translation gives CASSPPSAGGPNGQFF.

A few counts support this clonotype. The rearrangement uses TRBV7-3 and TRBJ1-1; D is unclear. Germline V gene data show CDR1 as SGHTA and CDR2 as FQGTGA. Trimming shortened V by 1 base and J by 3 bases, and 9 bases separated the two germline ends. The CDR3 loop spans 14 amino acids. CDR3 amino acids: CASSLSKLDTEAFF. In nucleotides, the CDR3 is TGTGCCAGCAGCTTAAGTAAATTGGACACTGAAGCTTTCTTT.

This clonotype was detected a few times. CDR3 residues: CASSGQGGTDTQYF. For the CDR3, the DNA is TGTGCCAGCAGTGGACAGGGCGGGACAGATACGCAGTATTTT. The chain uses TRBV5-6 and TRBJ2-3; 8 nucleotides align to TRBD1. The germline gives CDR1 SGHDT, CDR2 YYEEEE. J gave up 3 bases and V 5 bases, and 5 bases lay outside the gene matches. This CDR3 spans 14 amino acids.

The V and J genes are TRBV29-1 and TRBJ1-3, with TRBD1 as a possible D gene (5 bases). The ends were cut back, 5 bases at V and 2 bases at J, with 10 bases in the middle. Germline CDR1 is SQVTM and CDR2 is ANQGSEA. This CDR3 region has 13 residues. CDR3 protein: CSVTQGAGNTIYF. CDR3 DNA sequence: TGCAGCGTTACGCAGGGTGCTGGAAACACCATATATTTT.

This clonotype came up a few times. This chain uses TRBV10-3 with TRBJ2-2, with D perhaps given as TRBD1 or TRBD2 (5 bases each). This CDR3 is 14 amino acids long. The V and J ends lost 3 bases and 3 bases respectively, with 8 bases between them. Germline V gives CDR1 ENHRY, CDR2 SYGVKD. In nucleotides, the CDR3 is TGTGCCATCAGTGACCCGGGGCACACCGGGGAGCTGTTTTTT. This translates into CAISDPGHTGELFF.

This clonotype came up many times. The chain is built from TRBV6-6 and TRBJ1-2; maybe TRBD1 (6 bases). This CDR3 is built from 17 residues. V was trimmed by 0 bases and J by 1 base, leaving 15 bases between them. Germline V gene lookup returns CDR1 MNHNY and CDR2 SVGAGI (reference sequence). CDR3 DNA: TGTGCCAGCAGTTACTCTACAGGGAGCCGAAGTAACTATGGCTACACCTTC. This gives the protein CASSYSTGSRSNYGYTF.

The sample holds many counts of this clonotype. V usage is TRBV25-1 and J usage is TRBJ2-7; weak D call: TRBD2 (6 bases). V lost 2 bases to trimming and J lost 4 bases, with 12 bases between them. The CDR3 runs 14 residues. From germline, CDR1 is MGHDK and CDR2 SYGVNS. CDR3 loop: CASSETGTSYEQYF. As DNA, the CDR3 is TGTGCCAGCAGTGAAACCGGGACTTCTTACGAGCAGTACTTC.

At least ten counts were recorded for this clonotype. CDR3 sequence: CASTPRGNTEAFF. The DNA of the CDR3 is TGTGCCAGCACTCCCCGGGGAAACACTGAAGCTTTCTTT. The chain links TRBV7-2 to TRBJ1-1, with unresolved D. The ends were cut back, 7 bases at V and 2 bases at J, with 11 bases in the middle. CDR3 length: 13 amino acids. CDR1 is SGHTA and CDR2 is FQGNSA in the germline V gene.

The chain combines TRBV4-2 with TRBJ1-4; D uncertain. V lost 0 bases to trimming and J lost 3 bases, with 8 bases between them. The V gene's germline CDR1 is LGHNA and CDR2 YNFKEQ. There are 15 residues in the CDR3. CDR3 protein: CASSQDITANEKLFF. The CDR3 nucleotides read TGTGCCAGCAGCCAAGATATCACAGCTAATGAAAAACTGTTTTTT.

This clonotype was detected a few times. The gene calls are TRBV6-1 and TRBJ1-2, with a tentative D call TRBD1 (6 bases). Germline CDR1 and CDR2: MNHNS and SASEGT. This CDR3 contains 13 residues. Trimming stripped 8 bases from V and 4 bases from J, with 14 bases between. The CDR3 here is CASPEEGVYGYTF. CDR3 nucleotide sequence: TGTGCCAGCCCGGAGGAGGGGGTCTATGGCTACACCTTC.

This clonotype has just a few counts. The rearrangement uses TRBV7-6 and TRBJ2-2; 9 bases match TRBD2. The CDR3 length is 19 residues. The V and J ends lost 2 bases and 4 bases, in that order; junction bases with no gene match: 14. Germline CDR1 reads SGHVS; CDR2 reads FNYEAQ. CDR3 sequence reads: CASSLFLAGSREGTGELFF. CDR3 nucleotides: TGTGCCAGCAGCTTATTCCTAGCGGGCTCGCGGGAGGGCACCGGGGAGCTGTTTTTT.

This clonotype has a handful of counts. The V call is TRBV7-8, the J call TRBJ2-5; D possibly corresponds to TRBD2 (5 bases). The CDR3 is 17 amino acids. Trimming left V 2 bases short and J 2 bases short, with 18 bases between. Looked up from germline, CDR1 is SGHVS and CDR2 is FQNEAQ. The CDR3 loop is CASSLKLVFLSQETQYF. In DNA form, the CDR3 reads TGTGCCAGCAGCTTAAAACTAGTATTCTTGTCACAAGAGACCCAGTACTTC.

CDR3 residues: CSGRQREGEETQYF. The CDR3 coding sequence is TGCAGTGGTCGCCAGCGGGAGGGGGAAGAGACCCAGTACTTC. The chain couples TRBV20-1 to TRBJ2-5; TRBD2 matches 10 bases. Germline values: CDR1 DFQATT, CDR2 SNEGSKA (reference sequence). The CDR3 length is 14 residues. Trimming at V came to 7 bases and at J to 3 bases, leaving 8 bases not matched to a gene.

In regard to this clonotype: The DNA is left out, because the CDR3 cannot be placed on it with certainty; the CDR3 is given as TCRdb lists it. The CDR3 loop is CASSHLGRGFLETQYF. The chain uses TRBV3-1 and TRBJ2-5. Germline V lookup: CDR1 LGHDT, CDR2 YNNKEL (reference sequence). The CDR3 is made up of 16 amino acids, end residues included.

This clonotype was observed once. V usage is TRBV24-1 and J usage is TRBJ1-1, with a possible D match to TRBD1 (6 bases). The CDR3 has 16 residues. Per the germline V gene, CDR1 is KGHDR and CDR2 is SFDVKD. Between the trimmed V and J ends, which lost 4 bases and 4 bases, there was a span of 18 bases. The CDR3 DNA follows: TGTGCCACCAGTGACCATCGGACAGCGAGGGTCACTGAAGCTTTCTTT. Protein product: CATSDHRTARVTEAFF.

V and J are TRBV11-3 and TRBJ2-2; 8 positions match TRBD1. The V segment lost 5 bases and the J segment 6 bases; nucleotides outside the gene matches: 8. The CDR3 consists of 15 residues. Per the germline V gene, CDR1 is SGHNT and CDR2 is YENEEA. The CDR3 nucleotides read TGTGCCAGCAGCCTACCCAACAGGGGGGCCGGGGAGCTGTTTTTT. This encodes CASSLPNRGAGELFF.

This rearrangement joins TRBV29-1 to TRBJ2-1; tentative D call: TRBD1 (5 bases). The germline V gene has CDR1 SQVTM and CDR2 ANQGSEA. V shed 0 bases and J shed 7 bases, with 16 bases lying between them. The CDR3 totals 15 residues. CDR3 protein: CSVEDRTGFENEQFF. The CDR3 DNA is TGCAGCGTTGAAGATCGTACAGGTTTTGAGAATGAGCAGTTCTTC.

This clonotype was detected a few times. This chain joins TRBV6-1 and TRBJ2-7, with D possibly matching TRBD1 (5 bases). Germline V gives CDR1 MNHNS, CDR2 SASEGT. The CDR3 covers 15 residues. Trimming took off 5 bases at V and 4 bases at J, with 18 bases between the two ends. The DNA for the CDR3 is TGTGCCAGCAGTAACATGCCAGGGTCTTCATACGAGCAGTACTTC. It encodes CASSNMPGSSYEQYF.

This clonotype came up a few times. The chain carries TRBV5-1 and TRBJ2-1; no clear D. The CDR3 totals 17 residues. Germline V lookup: CDR1 SGHRS, CDR2 YFSETQ. V was cut by 4 bases and J by 0 bases, with 17 bases left in between. The CDR3 protein is CASSETMTSSSYNEQFF. The CDR3 nucleotides are TGCGCCAGCAGCGAAACTATGACAAGCAGCTCCTACAATGAGCAGTTCTTC.

The chain is built from TRBV7-9 and TRBJ2-7, with 12 bases lining up with TRBD2. The junction had 3 bases not matched to a gene; V was cut back by 1 base and J by 2 bases. Germline V gives CDR1 SEHNR, CDR2 FQNEAQ (reference sequence). This CDR3 comprises 16 residues. The CDR3 nucleotides read TGTGCCAGCAGCTTAGATAGACTAGCGGGAGCCTACGAGCAGTACTTC. Residues: CASSLDRLAGAYEQYF.

This clonotype was seen only a few times. The CDR3 bases are TGTGCCAGCAGCGTAGGTCAGGGCGGGGGGTTCCAAGAGACCCAGTACTTC. As protein: CASSVGQGGGFQETQYF. The V call is TRBV9, the J call TRBJ2-5; TRBD2 aligns across 8 bases. The CDR3 is 17 amino acids. Trimming took 0 bases from V and 1 from J; bases not matched to a gene: 8. Germline V gives CDR1 SGDLS, CDR2 YYNGEE.

CDR3 in amino acids: CASSMTANYGYTF. Here the CDR3 DNA reads TGTGCCAGTAGTATGACAGCTAACTATGGCTACACCTTC. The rearrangement joins TRBV19 to TRBJ1-2; a weak D match, TRBD1 (5 bases). The V end lost 3 bases, the J end lost 0 bases, and 5 bases lay between the germline ends. The CDR3 covers 13 residues. Germline assignment: CDR1 LNHDA and CDR2 SQIVND (reference sequence).

This clonotype turned up a few times. The rearrangement links TRBV5-1 to TRBJ1-1; D unclear. CDR3 size: 15 residues. Germline values: CDR1 SGHRS, CDR2 YFSETQ. The V end was cut by 1 base, the J end by 4 bases, with 14 bases between. DNA for the CDR3: TGCGCCAGCAGCTTGCTGGCAGGAGCGGCCACTGAAGCTTTCTTT. Translation: CASSLLAGAATEAFF.

CDR3 loop: CASSVGGRGVDEQYF. In DNA form, the CDR3 reads TGTGCCAGCAGCGTAGGTGGCAGGGGGGTCGACGAGCAGTACTTC. The rearrangement joins TRBV9 to TRBJ2-7; tentative D call: TRBD1 (7 bases). CDR1 and CDR2 (germline): SGDLS, YYNGEE. With 0 bases removed from V and 5 bases from J, the gap between germline ends came to 15 bases. The CDR3 is 15 amino acids.

This clonotype turned up a few times. This chain connects TRBV7-2 to TRBJ2-6; no clear D. V dropped 6 bases and J dropped 11 bases, with 14 bases sitting between them. Germline CDR1 and CDR2: SGHTA and FQGNSA. The CDR3 totals 13 residues. The CDR3 protein is CASSPFDTHVLTF. The CDR3 DNA reads TGTGCCAGCAGTCCCTTTGATACTCACGTCCTGACTTTC.

J is TRBJ2-7 and V is TRBV15, with 9 nucleotides matching TRBD2. From germline, CDR1 is LNHNV and CDR2 YYDKDF (reference sequence). CDR3 size: 14 residues. After removal of 7 bases from V and 5 bases from J, the junction contained 9 bases not matched to a gene. The CDR3 reads CATTPGLAPNEQYF. The CDR3 DNA sequence: TGTGCCACCACGCCGGGACTAGCCCCAAACGAGCAGTACTTC.